These T cell receptor beta chains were read from a single sample in a study of early T cells in non-severe SARS-CoV-2 infection. TCRdb passed the 5' RACE reads through MiXCR, listing each CDR3 protein once. The table lists tens of thousands of distinct CDR3 sequences, more than 13% of them singletons. The sample consisted of whole blood. These receptors were taken from an adult who was a healthcare worker with PCR-confirmed SARS-CoV-2 infection or an uninfected control (not recorded which). Both conserved end residues are part of each CDR3. The D gene is left open where the match is weak. A row's size may be missing; if present it is once, few, many or a size class.

D	length	size	J	V	DNA	CDR3
TRBD1	14	-	TRBJ1-1	TRBV5-4	TGTGCCAGCAGGGCTGGGACAGCGGGCGATGAAGCTTTCTTT	CASRAGTAGDEAFF
TRBD2	15	few	TRBJ2-5	TRBV14	TGTGCCAGCAGCCAAAAGTGGACTAGCAGCGAGACCCAGTACTTC	CASSQKWTSSETQYF
-	14	many	TRBJ2-2	TRBV7-3	TGTGCCAGCAGCTTAACCGACAGGACCGGGGAGCTGTTTTTT	CASSLTDRTGELFF
TRBD2	16	-	TRBJ2-7	TRBV12-3/TRBV12-4	TGTGCCAGCAGTTTAACTAGCGGGAGGAAGGCGTACGAGCAGTACTTC	CASSLTSGRKAYEQYF
-	15	few	TRBJ2-7	TRBV11-2	TGTGCCAGCAGCCCCCGGACTGCGCGAAACTACGAGCAGTACTTC	CASSPRTARNYEQYF
-	18	few	TRBJ1-4	TRBV7-2	TGTGCCAGCAGCTTAACAACGGGACGGATTGCAACTAATGAAAAACTGTTTTTT	CASSLTTGRIATNEKLFF
TRBD1	13	few	TRBJ1-2	TRBV19	TGTGCCAGTAGTGTACAGGGGAACTATGGCTACACCTTC	CASSVQGNYGYTF
-	14	-	TRBJ1-2	TRBV5-6	TGTGCCAGCAGCATCGGGACACAAGCAGCTGGCTACACCTTC	CASSIGTQAAGYTF
-	14	-	TRBJ2-3	TRBV11-2	TGTGCCAGCAGCTGGGGCGGCAACACAGATACGCAGTATTTT	CASSWGGNTDTQYF
-	13	many	TRBJ2-5	TRBV20-1	TGCAGTGCTAGTAGGAGGGGCCAAGAGACCCAGTACTTC	CSASRRGQETQYF
-	16	many	TRBJ1-1	TRBV7-6	TGTGCCAGCAGCTTATCGGGGGTTAGGGGGAACACTGAAGCTTTCTTT	CASSLSGVRGNTEAFF
-	13	few	TRBJ2-7	TRBV12-3/TRBV12-4	TGTGCCAGCAGCTATAGGGGATACTACGAGCAGTACTTC	CASSYRGYYEQYF
TRBD1	12	few	TRBJ2-7	TRBV28	TGTGCCAGCACCCCCGACAGGGGCGAGCAGTACTTC	CASTPDRGEQYF
-	14	few	TRBJ2-5	TRBV18	TGTGCCAGCTCACCACTCCAAGGAAGGGAGACCCAGTACTTC	CASSPLQGRETQYF
-	14	many	TRBJ1-3	TRBV11-2	TGTGCCAGCAGCTTGCCGGACTATGGAAACACCATATATTTT	CASSLPDYGNTIYF
-	12	many	TRBJ2-7	TRBV3-1	TGTGCCAGCAGCCAGCCCTCCTACGAGCAGTACTTC	CASSQPSYEQYF
-	14	few	TRBJ1-3	TRBV12-3/TRBV12-4	TGTGCCAGCAGTTTAGGGTTGGCAGGGGAGACCATATATTTT	CASSLGLAGETIYF
TRBD1	14	many	TRBJ2-7	TRBV27	TGTGCCAGCAGTTCGAGGACAGGATGGGACGAGCAGTACTTC	CASSSRTGWDEQYF
-	15	-	TRBJ1-4	TRBV12-3/TRBV12-4	TGTGCCAGCAGAGCCTCGACAGCAACTAATGAAAAACTGTTTTTT	CASRASTATNEKLFF
-	13	few	TRBJ2-1	TRBV5-4	TGTGCCAGCAGCCTGGCCTGGGAGAATGAGCAGTTCTTC	CASSLAWENEQFF
TRBD1	13	many	TRBJ2-5	TRBV11-2	TGTGCCAGCAGCTTCCAGGGGGAAGAGACCCAGTACTTC	CASSFQGEETQYF
-	15	many	TRBJ2-3	TRBV7-3	TGTGCCAGCAGCTTAATTGGCGGGCCCACAGATACGCAGTATTTT	CASSLIGGPTDTQYF
TRBD2	16	few	TRBJ2-1	TRBV20-1	TGCAGTGCTCCGCGCGGTGGACTAGCGATCTACAATGAGCAGTTCTTC	CSAPRGGLAIYNEQFF
-	14	many	TRBJ2-2	TRBV2	TGTGCCAGCAGAAGGTCGGAGAACACCGGGGAGCTGTTTTTT	CASRRSENTGELFF
TRBD2	14	-	TRBJ2-7	TRBV20-1	TGCAGTGCTAGCGAGCGGGGGGACTCCTACGAGCAGTACTTC	CSASERGDSYEQYF
-	13	-	TRBJ2-7	TRBV7-7	TGTGCTAGCAGCTTAGAAAACGGGAAAGAGCAGTACTTC	CASSLENGKEQYF
-	16	many	TRBJ2-3	TRBV7-2	TGTGCCAGCAGCCGGAGTCGGGCCCCGACGCCAGATACGCAGTATTTT	CASSRSRAPTPDTQYF
-	15	-	TRBJ2-3	TRBV10-3	TGTGCCATCAGTGAGTCGACGAGCAGCACAGATACGCAGTATTTT	CAISESTSSTDTQYF
-	14	many	TRBJ2-7	TRBV21-1	TGTGCCAGCAGCAACACTGCCTTATCCTACGAGCAGTACTTC	CASSNTALSYEQYF
TRBD2	14	-	TRBJ2-5	TRBV12-5	TGTGCTAGTGGTTCGGGACTAGCGGGGAGGGCCCAGTACTTC	CASGSGLAGRAQYF
-	12	few	TRBJ2-3	TRBV29-1	TGCAGCGCCCAGGAGAGAGCAGATACGCAGTATTTT	CSAQERADTQYF
-	13	few	TRBJ1-1	TRBV6-5	TGTGCCAGCAGCAGGGACATCAGCACTGAAGCTTTCTTT	CASSRDISTEAFF
TRBD1	15	-	TRBJ2-2	TRBV7-2	TGTGCCAGCAGCTCCAGGGGGTCGTTAACCGGGGAGCTGTTTTTT	CASSSRGSLTGELFF
-	16	-	TRBJ2-1	TRBV29-1	TGCAGCTCTTTCCAACAGGTCTCGAGCTCCTACAATGAGCAGTTCTTC	CSSFQQVSSSYNEQFF
-	14	many	TRBJ2-7	TRBV14	TGTGCCAGCAGCCCCTTGGGGAGCCCTTACGAGCAGTACTTC	CASSPLGSPYEQYF
-	16	many	TRBJ1-6	TRBV6-5	TGTGCCAGCAGTTACGATCGGACACACGATAATTCACCCCTCCACTTT	CASSYDRTHDNSPLHF
TRBD1	14	few	TRBJ1-1	TRBV2	TGTGCCAGCATGCGGGACAGTTTGAACACTGAAGCTTTCTTT	CASMRDSLNTEAFF
-	19	-	TRBJ2-3	TRBV15	TGTGCCACCAGCAGAGATCCCCTTTTAGCGGTGAGGAGCACAGATACGCAGTATTTT	CATSRDPLLAVRSTDTQYF
-	14	few	TRBJ1-1	TRBV7-8	TGTGCCAGCAGCCACAGGGCGCGGAACACTGAAGCTTTCTTT	CASSHRARNTEAFF
TRBD2	15	few	TRBJ2-7	TRBV4-1	TGCGCCAGCAGCCAAGGGGTTAGCGGGGGCTACGAGCAGTACTTC	CASSQGVSGGYEQYF
TRBD2	14	many	TRBJ2-1	TRBV2	TGTGCCAGCAGTCCTAGCGGGAGAGGCCATGAGCAGTTCTTC	CASSPSGRGHEQFF
-	14	few	TRBJ2-7	TRBV4-2	TGTGCCAGCAGCCCCCGGACAGCCTACTACGAGCAGTACTTC	CASSPRTAYYEQYF
-	13	-	TRBJ1-2	TRBV27	TGTGCCAGCAGTGTGGGAGGGAACTATGGCTACACCTTC	CASSVGGNYGYTF
TRBD1	17	few	TRBJ2-5	TRBV7-9	TGTGCCAGCAGCTTGGGGACCGGGACAGGGTACCAAGAGACCCAGTACTTC	CASSLGTGTGYQETQYF
TRBD1	15	few	TRBJ2-7	TRBV5-1	TGCGCCAGCAGCGTGACCGGGACAGGGGGCCTCGAGCAGTACTTC	CASSVTGTGGLEQYF
TRBD2	18	many	TRBJ2-1	TRBV11-2	TGTGCCAGCAGCTTAGTGGGACTAGCCGCCTCATTCTACAATGAGCAGTTCTTC	CASSLVGLAASFYNEQFF
TRBD2	17	-	TRBJ2-1	TRBV4-1	TGCGCCAGCAGCCAAGATGAGTGGGGGGGGACCTACAATGAGCAGTTCTTC	CASSQDEWGGTYNEQFF
TRBD1	15	few	TRBJ1-1	TRBV12-3/TRBV12-4	TGTGCCAGCAGTCCCCGGGACAGGGAGAACACTGAAGCTTTCTTT	CASSPRDRENTEAFF
-	14	many	TRBJ1-4	TRBV7-9	TGTGCCAGCAGCTTACGGGGCGGGGAGGAAAAACTGTTTTTT	CASSLRGGEEKLFF
-	14	few	TRBJ2-5	TRBV5-3	TGTGCCAGAAGCGTTTGTAGACAGCAAGAGACCCAGTACTTC	CARSVCRQQETQYF
TRBD2	16	many	TRBJ2-3	TRBV28	TGTGCCAGCATGGGACTAGCGGAAACGAGCACAGATACGCAGTATTTT	CASMGLAETSTDTQYF
-	16	once	TRBJ2-2	TRBV2	TGTGCCAGCAGTGAAGTCGGGGGTAGGAACACCGGGGAGCTGTTTTTT	CASSEVGGRNTGELFF
TRBD1	13	-	TRBJ2-5	TRBV29-1	TGCAGCGTTTACAGGGGGAACCAAGAGACCCAGTACTTC	CSVYRGNQETQYF
TRBD1	13	many	TRBJ1-2	TRBV6-1	TGTGCCAGCAGCCAACGACAGGGCCTGAGCTACACCTTC	CASSQRQGLSYTF
-	15	-	TRBJ2-3	TRBV7-9	TGTGCCAGCAGCTTTGGATCAGGGACGTCAGATACGCAGTATTTT	CASSFGSGTSDTQYF